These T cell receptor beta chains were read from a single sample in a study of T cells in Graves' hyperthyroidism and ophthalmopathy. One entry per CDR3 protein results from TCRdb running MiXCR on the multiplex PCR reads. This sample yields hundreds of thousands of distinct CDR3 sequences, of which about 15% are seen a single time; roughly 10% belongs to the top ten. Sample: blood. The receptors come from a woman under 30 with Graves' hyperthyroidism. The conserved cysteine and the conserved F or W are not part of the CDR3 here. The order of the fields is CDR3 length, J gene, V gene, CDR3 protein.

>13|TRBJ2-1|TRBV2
ASSEGAGAGNEQF
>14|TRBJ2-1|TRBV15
ATSRRPAGSAGEQF
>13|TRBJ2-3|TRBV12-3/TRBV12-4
ASSPYSGTADTQY
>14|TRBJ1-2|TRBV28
ASRVGGTGLEWGYT
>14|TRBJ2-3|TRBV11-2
ASPSPRGPSTDTQY
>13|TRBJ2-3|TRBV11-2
ASSLRTPGADTQY
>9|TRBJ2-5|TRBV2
ASKREETQY
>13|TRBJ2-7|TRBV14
ASSHAGREFREQY
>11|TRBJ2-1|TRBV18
ASSSAEYNEQF
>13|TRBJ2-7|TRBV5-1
ASSSPGLASYEQY
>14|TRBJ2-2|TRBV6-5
ASSYQTGRGTGELF
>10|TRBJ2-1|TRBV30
AWSPSYNEQF
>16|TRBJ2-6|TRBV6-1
ASNPVEGRFSGANVLT
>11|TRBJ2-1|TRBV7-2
ASSWQSYNEQF
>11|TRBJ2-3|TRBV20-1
SARAGGVRTQY
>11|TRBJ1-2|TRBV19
ASSTPANYGYT
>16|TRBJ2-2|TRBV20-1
SARDRLAGGPGTGELF
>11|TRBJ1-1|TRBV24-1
ATSDLENTEAF
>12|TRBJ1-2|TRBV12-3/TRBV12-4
ASSLDRASYGYT
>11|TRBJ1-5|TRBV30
AWRQTGAQPQH
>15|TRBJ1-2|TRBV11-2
ATAGDRWGARDYGYT
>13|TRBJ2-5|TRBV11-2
ASSLEYSGKETQY
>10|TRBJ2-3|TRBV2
ATGLITDTQY
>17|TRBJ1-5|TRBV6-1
ASSENGGMWSMWNQPQH
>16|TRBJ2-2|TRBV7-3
ASSTGLAGGPNTGELF
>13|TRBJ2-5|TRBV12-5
ASGLGQGTQETQY
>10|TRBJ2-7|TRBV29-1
SVGVQPYEQY
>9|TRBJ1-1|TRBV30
AWSWGAEAF
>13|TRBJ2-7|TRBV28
ASSLAVAGYYEQY
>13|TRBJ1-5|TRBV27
ASSSWTGGGQPQH
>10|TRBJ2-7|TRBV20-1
SARARTYEQY
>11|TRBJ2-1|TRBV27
ASRRQGTGERF
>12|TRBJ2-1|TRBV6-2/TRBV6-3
ASSYKLAWNEQF
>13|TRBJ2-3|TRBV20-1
SARVRKRGPDTQY
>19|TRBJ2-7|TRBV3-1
ASSRWAGLAGGRGGGDEQY
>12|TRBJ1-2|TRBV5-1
ASSSGDREGGYT
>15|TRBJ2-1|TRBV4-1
ASSQVFGPGGYNEQF
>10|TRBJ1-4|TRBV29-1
SVGDGSEKLF